A selection of T cell receptor beta chains follows, all from one sample in a study of T cell responses to AZD1222 COVID-19 vaccine. Data came from immunoSEQ multiplex PCR; TCRdb stores just in-frame clones and leaves some out. Of about 110,000 clones in the sample, around 88% are singletons; the top ten hold roughly 6.7%. Sequencing was performed on peripheral blood, taken 28 days after the second AZD1222 dose. These receptors all come from an adult who received the AZD1222 COVID-19 vaccine. Each CDR3 is given with its conserved first and last residue. A D gene is named only where the DNA matches it firmly. Clone size is not always given. Where it is, it says once, few, many or a class for expanded clones.

>NA|TRBV7-3|TRBD2|TRBJ2-1
CASSLIAGDGSEQFF
TGTGCCAGCAGCCTAATCGCGGGGGACGGGAGTGAGCAGTTCTTC
>NA|TRBV7-8|TRBD1|TRBJ1-5
CASSQQGLSNQPQHF
TGTGCCAGCAGCCAACAGGGGTTAAGCAATCAGCCCCAGCATTTT
>NA|TRBV7-9|TRBD1|TRBJ1-2
CASSLAQDRGNGYTF
TGTGCCAGCAGCTTAGCCCAAGACAGGGGTAATGGCTACACCTTC
>NA|TRBV15|NA|TRBJ1-3
CATSRDLGESGNTIYF
TGTGCCACCAGCAGAGATCTTGGGGAATCTGGAAACACCATATATTTT
>NA|TRBV27|NA|TRBJ2-1
CASNQGRGRRNEQFF
TGTGCCAGCAACCAGGGAAGGGGCCGTCGCAATGAGCAGTTCTTC
>few|TRBV11-3|TRBD1|TRBJ2-3
CASSSTGTGPDTQYF
TGTGCCAGCAGCTCAACCGGGACAGGGCCAGATACGCAGTATTTT
>NA|TRBV5-1|TRBD2|TRBJ2-1
CASSPRLAGDGNEQFF
TGCGCCAGCAGCCCCCGACTAGCGGGGGATGGCAATGAGCAGTTCTTC
>NA|TRBV27|TRBD1|TRBJ2-7
CASRRGTFDRGSNEQYF
TGTGCCAGCAGAAGGGGGACATTCGACAGGGGGTCGAACGAGCAGTACTTC
>NA|TRBV10-2|TRBD2|TRBJ2-7
CASSDIAGRNEQYF
TGCGCCAGCAGTGATATAGCGGGGAGGAACGAGCAGTACTTC
>NA|TRBV4-3|NA|TRBJ2-2
CASSQEKVVAGELFF
TGCGCCAGCAGCCAAGAGAAAGTGGTGGCCGGGGAGCTGTTTTTT
>NA|TRBV16|NA|TRBJ2-5
CASSQSGVSGETQYF
TGTGCCAGCAGCCAATCGGGGGTCTCGGGGGAGACCCAGTACTTC
>NA|TRBV2|NA|TRBJ1-1
CASSEDRRSAFF
TGTGCCAGCAGTGAAGACAGGAGAAGCGCTTTCTTT
>NA|TRBV4-1|TRBD1|TRBJ1-5
CASSQGQGASNQPQHF
TGCGCCAGCAGCCAGGGACAGGGTGCGAGCAATCAGCCCCAGCATTTT
>few|TRBV6-5|TRBD1|TRBJ2-3
CASSTGQGNTDTQYF
TGTGCCAGCAGTACGGGACAGGGAAACACAGATACGCAGTATTTT
>once|TRBV19|NA|TRBJ1-5
CASSTQYGNQPQHF
TGTGCCAGTAGTACCCAATATGGCAATCAGCCCCAGCATTTT
>once|TRBV5-8|NA|TRBJ2-5
CASSLEGGPTETQYF
TGTGCCAGCAGCTTGGAGGGGGGGCCCACAGAGACCCAGTACTTC
>NA|TRBV7-2|NA|TRBJ2-5
CASSIRGVGVQETQYF
TGTGCCAGCAGCATCCGGGGCGTGGGTGTGCAAGAGACCCAGTACTTC
>NA|TRBV21-1|NA|TRBJ2-5
CARNGDHAFITETQYF
TGTGCCAGGAATGGGGACCATGCGTTTATTACAGAGACCCAGTACTTC
>once|TRBV19|NA|TRBJ1-2
CASKGSNYGYTF
TGTGCCAGTAAGGGTTCTAACTATGGCTACACCTTC
>once|TRBV5-1|TRBD1|TRBJ2-2
CASSPPGTGGSTGELFF
TGCGCCAGCAGCCCCCCCGGGACAGGGGGCTCCACCGGGGAGCTGTTTTTT
>NA|TRBV6-5|NA|TRBJ1-5
CASSPVFNQPQHF
TGTGCCAGCAGCCCCGTTTTCAATCAGCCCCAGCATTTT
>NA|TRBV6-6|TRBD1|TRBJ2-1
CASSPLFQGAVNNEQFF
TGTGCCAGCAGTCCCCTTTTCCAGGGGGCGGTTAACAATGAGCAGTTCTTC
>NA|TRBV10-1|NA|TRBJ2-7
CASSESFGAGFEQYF
TGCGCCAGCAGTGAGTCATTCGGGGCTGGGTTCGAGCAGTACTTC
>NA|TRBV3-1/TRBV3-2|TRBD2|TRBJ2-5
CASSQQRGGRETQYF
TGTGCCAGCAGCCAACAGCGGGGGGGCCGGGAGACCCAGTACTTC
>few|TRBV6-5|NA|TRBJ1-1
CASSYGGQFGTEAFF
TGTGCCAGCAGTTACGGCGGACAGTTCGGCACTGAAGCTTTCTTT
>NA|TRBV9|NA|TRBJ2-3
CASSVVAGGTDTQYF
TGTGCCAGCAGCGTAGTGGCAGGAGGCACAGATACGCAGTATTTT
>NA|TRBV7-8|NA|TRBJ1-6
CASRAGEYSPLHF
TGTGCCAGCAGGGCGGGGGAATATTCACCCCTCCACTTT
>NA|TRBV18|NA|TRBJ2-3
CASSLQGPDNTDTQYF
TGTGCCAGCTCGCTACAGGGACCTGATAACACAGATACGCAGTATTTT
>NA|TRBV20-1|NA|TRBJ1-3
CSTDRGNTIYF
TGCAGTACCGACAGGGGAAACACCATATATTTT
>NA|TRBV29-1|NA|TRBJ1-1
CSVDSGAGISIEAFF
TGCAGCGTTGATAGTGGCGCAGGGATTAGTATTGAAGCTTTCTTT
>NA|TRBV7-8|NA|TRBJ2-2
CASSLGVSGELFF
TGTGCCAGCAGCTTAGGGGTTTCCGGGGAGCTGTTTTTT
>NA|TRBV7-2|TRBD2|TRBJ2-3
CASSLGGLAGVTDTQYF
TGTGCCAGCAGCTTGGGGGGACTAGCGGGGGTCACAGATACGCAGTATTTT
>NA|TRBV15|NA|TRBJ2-3
CATSRDSNLQRVSTDTQYF
TGTGCCACCAGCAGAGACTCCAACTTACAGCGGGTTAGCACAGATACGCAGTATTTT
>NA|TRBV12-5|NA|TRBJ2-1
CASDSAVPLTSPNEQFF
TGTGCTAGTGACTCGGCAGTCCCCCTTACTAGCCCTAATGAGCAGTTCTTC
>NA|TRBV19|TRBD1|TRBJ1-4
CASSTITGGVENEKLFF
TGTGCCAGTAGTACAATTACAGGGGGCGTGGAGAATGAAAAACTGTTTTTT
>NA|TRBV7-9|NA|TRBJ1-5
CASSPANQPQHF
TGTGCCAGCAGCCCAGCCAATCAGCCCCAGCATTTT
>NA|TRBV15|NA|TRBJ1-4
CATSRDPRGTLSEKLFF
TGTGCCACCAGCAGAGACCCCAGGGGAACTCTTAGTGAAAAACTGTTTTTT
>NA|TRBV9|NA|TRBJ2-3
CASSPQNPLTGTWGTDTQYF
TGTGCCAGCAGCCCCCAGAACCCCCTTACCGGGACTTGGGGCACAGATACGCAGTATTTT
>NA|TRBV4-1|NA|TRBJ2-3
CASSRQEMGTDTQYF
TGCGCCAGCAGCCGCCAGGAGATGGGCACAGATACGCAGTATTTT
>NA|TRBV18|TRBD1|TRBJ1-5
CASSPTGNNQPQHF
TGTGCCAGCTCACCGACAGGGAACAATCAGCCCCAGCATTTT
>NA|TRBV28|NA|TRBJ1-3
CASHSRGNTIYF
TGTGCCAGCCACTCAAGAGGAAACACCATATATTTT
>NA|TRBV10-3|NA|TRBJ2-2
CAISDQNTGELFF
TGTGCCATCAGTGACCAAAACACCGGGGAGCTGTTTTTT
>once|TRBV3-1/TRBV3-2|NA|TRBJ1-6
CASSQEGPGNSPLHF
TGTGCCAGCAGCCAAGAAGGGCCAGGTAATTCACCCCTCCACTTT
>NA|TRBV5-5|TRBD2|TRBJ2-5
CASSLVVPSGLEETQYF
TGTGCCAGCAGCTTGGTCGTCCCTAGCGGTCTCGAAGAGACCCAGTACTTC
>NA|TRBV6-5|NA|TRBJ2-5
CASSRLDKETQYF
TGTGCCAGCAGTCGTCTAGATAAAGAGACCCAGTACTTC
>NA|TRBV4-2|NA|TRBJ2-1
CASSQAHSGYNEQFF
TGTGCCAGCAGCCAAGCACATAGCGGCTACAATGAGCAGTTCTTC
>NA|TRBV18|TRBD1|TRBJ1-2
CASSPIPPGGYGYTF
TGTGCCAGCTCACCAATCCCCCCAGGGGGTTATGGCTACACCTTC
>once|TRBV3-1/TRBV3-2|TRBD2|TRBJ2-5
CASSLGTSGVETQYF
TGTGCCAGCAGCCTCGGGACTAGCGGGGTTGAGACCCAGTACTTC
>NA|TRBV20-1|NA|TRBJ1-1
CSASESNTEAFF
TGCAGTGCTAGTGAATCCAACACTGAAGCTTTCTTT
>NA|TRBV5-5|TRBD1|TRBJ1-5
CASSKQGLSNQPQHF
TGTGCCAGCAGTAAACAGGGGTTGAGCAATCAGCCCCAGCATTTT
>NA|TRBV19|NA|TRBJ1-5
CASSARRDGDQPQHF
TGTGCCAGTAGTGCCCGCCGGGACGGAGATCAGCCCCAGCATTTT
>NA|TRBV18|NA|TRBJ2-7
CASSPQGQGTGEQYF
TGTGCCAGCTCACCACAAGGGCAGGGAACGGGGGAGCAGTACTTC
>NA|TRBV7-9|NA|TRBJ1-4
CASSPGIRAGGEKLFF
TGTGCCAGCAGCCCCGGCATTAGGGCCGGGGGGGAAAAACTGTTTTTT
>once|TRBV3-1/TRBV3-2|TRBD1|TRBJ2-7
CASSHLPGQGSYEQYF
TGTGCCAGCAGCCATCTCCCGGGACAGGGTTCCTACGAGCAGTACTTC
>once|TRBV4-3|TRBD1|TRBJ2-7
CASSRGTGDSYEQYF
TGCGCCAGCAGCCGTGGGACAGGGGATTCCTACGAGCAGTACTTC
>NA|TRBV6-1|TRBD2|TRBJ2-1
CASSEARLAGGPRNEQFF
TGTGCCAGCAGTGAAGCTCGACTAGCGGGGGGGCCTCGCAATGAGCAGTTCTTC